Sequencing of this TCR beta chain was carried out in a study of CXCR3-negative and CXCR3-positive naive CD8 T cells. Study-level points and caveats: Comparison of naive subsets found surface CD5 to be comparable, and TCR strength was inferred on the basis of TRB CDR3 properties. Naive CXCR3-negative cells resembled naive CXCR3-positive cells in TRBV-TRBJ usage; memory cells differed.

Libraries of TRB cDNA were made by 5' RACE and carried UMIs. From the 5' RACE reads, TCRdb lists one entry per CDR3 protein and no DNA. Recorded for this sample: 45,000 to 55,000 distinct CDR3 sequences. Details on this clonotype: Its antigen remains unknown.

CDR3 size: 15 residues. Germline CDR1 reads MDHEN; CDR2 reads SYDVKM. The TCR originated in a human donor in good health. Some clones in this sample may be carry-over from other donors' samples. This chain connects TRBV28 to TRBJ2-7; TCRdb lists TRBD2, though no DNA is available to test this call. The sequencing sample was made of memory CD8+ T cells from blood. CDR3 amino acids: CASSLVLAGKDEQYF.